This T cell receptor beta chain was sequenced during a study of CD8 T cells in ankylosing spondylitis. Study-level findings and limits: Seemingly characteristic of ankylosing spondylitis blood was a TCR beta motif consisting of 7 or 8 highly homologous variants.

This CDR3 contains 14 residues. Germline-derived CDR1 and CDR2 are ENHRY and SYGVKD. V shed 4 bases and J shed 1 base, with 10 bases lying between them. This clonotype was counted at least ten times. Its antigen is as yet unknown. From the 5' RACE reads, TCRdb called clonotypes with MiXCR, one entry per CDR3 protein. The data hold hundreds of thousands of distinct CDR3 sequences, with 12% observed a single time. The J gene is TRBJ2-5, the V gene TRBV10-3; weak D call: TRBD1 (6 bases). This clonotype was obtained from a male donor with ankylosing spondylitis. The sequencing sample was made of blood, either unsorted or a sorted T cell fraction (not recorded which). CDR3 nucleotides: TGTGCCATCAGTGGCCGGGACACCCAAGAGACCCAGTACTTC. Amino acid sequence: CAISGRDTQETQYF.